This T cell receptor (beta chain) came from a study of blood T cell repertoires in COVID-19. Only in-frame clones appear in the TCRdb table, and some are missing; sequencing was by immunoSEQ multiplex PCR. Here the sample spans about 50,000 clones, about 90% being singletons. Germline V gene data show CDR1 as LNHDA and CDR2 as SQIVND (reference sequence). The CDR3 has 15 residues. Trimming shortened V by 5 bases and J by 1 base, and 12 bases separated the two germline ends. The TCR originated in an older man with active or convalescent COVID-19. Material for sequencing was peripheral blood. The rearrangement links TRBV19 to TRBJ1-5; D is uncertain. CDR3 bases: TGTGCCAGTAGTGCGGGCAGAAGCAGCAATCAGCCCCAGCATTTT. This codes for CASSAGRSSNQPQHF.